The rows below give T cell receptor beta chains drawn from one sample of a study of T cell responses to AZD1222 COVID-19 vaccine. Using immunoSEQ multiplex PCR, the repertoire was profiled, and TCRdb retains in-frame clones only, with some absent. The sample holds over 110,000 clones; 92% are singletons and the top ten take over 1.5%. The specimen comprised peripheral blood, sampled on day 0 of AZD1222 vaccination. The receptors shown here come from an adult in good health. The CDR3 runs from the conserved cysteine through the conserved F or W. Each record gives: J gene, D gene, clone size, CDR3 length, V gene, CDR3 protein, CDR3 DNA. A D gene is named only where the DNA matches it firmly. Clone size appears in some rows only: once, few, many, or a class for an expanded clone.

TRBJ1-1 - - 14 TRBV30 CAWSGPGGNTEAFF TGTGCCTGGAGTGGACCTGGGGGGAACACTGAAGCTTTCTTT
TRBJ2-5 - - 19 TRBV5-4 CASSLVQSAGLSYQETQYF TGTGCCAGCAGCTTGGTCCAATCGGCGGGACTCTCGTACCAAGAGACCCAGTACTTC
TRBJ1-2 TRBD1 few 15 TRBV9 CASSVVDRVDYGYTF TGTGCCAGCAGCGTAGTTGACAGGGTTGACTATGGCTACACCTTC
TRBJ2-7 - few 12 TRBV20-1 CSASSRTYEQYF TGCAGTGCTAGTAGCAGGACCTACGAGCAGTACTTC
TRBJ1-1 TRBD1 - 14 TRBV27 CASSPGQGGTEAFF TGTGCCAGCAGTCCCGGACAGGGGGGCACTGAAGCTTTCTTT
TRBJ2-1 TRBD2 - 13 TRBV30 CAWSGLAGNEQFF TGTGCCTGGAGTGGACTAGCGGGAAATGAGCAGTTCTTC
TRBJ1-2 - few 14 TRBV3-1/TRBV3-2 CASSQVSGGGGYTF TGTGCCAGCAGCCAAGTATCTGGTGGTGGTGGCTACACCTTC
TRBJ1-1 - once 15 TRBV4-1 CASSQDGQGNTEAFF TGCGCCAGCAGCCAAGATGGTCAGGGGAACACTGAAGCTTTCTTT
TRBJ2-6 - - 15 TRBV5-6 CASSWTSSGANVLTF TGTGCCAGCAGCTGGACAAGCTCTGGGGCCAACGTCCTGACTTTC
TRBJ2-7 - many 14 TRBV27 CASSYGPRHYEQYF TGTGCCAGCAGTTATGGCCCCCGGCACTACGAGCAGTACTTC
TRBJ2-1 - - 13 TRBV5-1 CASSLWQGNEQFF TGCGCCAGCAGCTTGTGGCAGGGAAATGAGCAGTTCTTC
TRBJ2-7 TRBD2 - 17 TRBV11-3 CASSLGRSSGSPDEQYF TGTGCCAGCAGCTTAGGTCGTTCTAGCGGGAGTCCCGACGAGCAGTACTTC
TRBJ1-6 TRBD1 - 15 TRBV3-1/TRBV3-2 CASSSTGTGGSPLHF TGTGCCAGCAGCTCTACCGGGACAGGGGGTTCACCCCTCCACTTT
TRBJ2-7 - - 14 TRBV7-9 CASSLVNSLYEQYF TGTGCCAGCAGCTTAGTTAACAGCCTCTACGAGCAGTACTTC
TRBJ1-2 - - 13 TRBV5-4 CASSFEELYGYTF TGTGCCAGCAGCTTCGAGGAACTCTATGGCTACACCTTC
TRBJ2-1 TRBD2 once 17 TRBV7-2 CASSRRFSGRSYNEQFF TGTGCCAGCAGCCGGAGGTTTAGCGGGAGATCCTACAATGAGCAGTTCTTC
TRBJ2-2 - - 14 TRBV5-1 CASSLFRGAGELFF TGCGCCAGCAGCTTGTTTAGGGGGGCCGGGGAGCTGTTTTTT
TRBJ1-2 - - 15 TRBV2 CASSPLPVGPRGYTF TGTGCCAGCAGTCCATTACCTGTCGGACCGAGGGGCTACACCTTC
TRBJ2-7 - - 13 TRBV19 CARLRDVTYEQYF TGTGCCAGACTCCGGGACGTAACCTACGAGCAGTACTTC
TRBJ1-1 - - 15 TRBV5-1 CASSLVAGGNTEAFF TGCGCCAGCAGCTTGGTTGCAGGCGGGAACACTGAAGCTTTCTTT
TRBJ2-7 - - 14 TRBV5-1 CASSLSDYNYEQYF TGCGCCAGCAGCTTGAGCGACTATAATTACGAGCAGTACTTC
TRBJ2-7 TRBD1 few 13 TRBV2 CASSEGQGEEQYF TGTGCCAGCAGTGAGGGACAGGGAGAAGAGCAGTACTTC
TRBJ2-1 - few 13 TRBV28 CASSPPIGDEQFF TGTGCCAGCAGTCCTCCTATCGGGGATGAGCAGTTCTTC
TRBJ1-2 - - 14 TRBV6-1 CASSERSRGDGYTF TGTGCCAGCAGTGAAAGGAGCAGGGGAGACGGCTACACCTTC